Listed here are 27 T cell receptor beta chains from one sample, sequenced in a study of shared T cell receptors in the human thymus. The data were produced by immunoSEQ multiplex PCR, yet TCRdb's version contains in-frame clones alone and is incomplete. The top ten hold about 0.013% of the sample, which has roughly 560,000 clones, around three quarters seen once. A further study also used this sample, focusing on human thymus T cells.

Sample: thymocytes. All receptors derive from a boy in the first two years of life with a congenital heart defect.

V gene TRBV6-1 combines with J gene TRBJ1-5, with 7 bases aligning to TRBD1. This CDR3 has 15 amino acids. V was clipped by 7 bases and J by 0 bases; unmatched bases: 6. The germline V gene encodes CDR1 MNHNS and CDR2 SASEGT. For the CDR3, the DNA is TGTGCCAGCATAAGGAGACAGGGTAGCAATCAGCCCCAGCATTTT. It encodes CASIRRQGSNQPQHF.

The rearrangement links TRBV5-6 to TRBJ1-1; D possibly corresponds to TRBD1 (5 bases). V lost 2 bases and J lost 6, with 14 bases in between. This CDR3 comprises 14 residues. Germline-derived CDR1 and CDR2 are SGHDT and YYEEEE. The CDR3 is CASSFGGSVAEAFF. CDR3 coding DNA: TGTGCCAGCAGCTTCGGGGGATCGGTGGCTGAAGCTTTCTTT.

The chain carries TRBV27 and TRBJ1-5; no definite D call. Germline loops: CDR1 MNHEY, CDR2 SMNVEV (reference sequence). CDR3 length: 15 residues. Trimming took 3 bases from V and 5 from J, leaving 14 bases between them. The DNA for the CDR3 is TGTGCCAGCAGTTTCTACGCCGCTGAGGATCAGCCCCAGCATTTT. Residues: CASSFYAAEDQPQHF.

V usage is TRBV4-1 and J usage is TRBJ1-5, with 10 bases matching TRBD1. Germline lookup yields CDR1 MGHRA and CDR2 YSYEKL. The CDR3 runs 18 residues. Losses at the gene ends were 4 bases for V and 5 bases for J; bases not matched to a gene: 14. CDR3 in DNA: TGCGCCAGCAGCCTCCTATCCGGGGACAGGGGAGGCGATCAGCCCCAGCATTTT. Its translation: CASSLLSGDRGGDQPQHF.

To note about this clone: One end of the junction fails to match germline, which may point to a read error. This same CDR3 is encoded by further DNA sequences in the sample. The chain joins TRBV2 to TRBJ1-2; no definite D call. The CDR3 extends over 14 amino acids. The V gene's germline CDR1 is SNHLY and CDR2 FYNNEI. In DNA form, the CDR3 reads TGTGCCAGCAGCGAAGCGCACGTGGCGGATGGCTACACCTTC. It codes for CASSEAHVADGYTF.

The gene calls are TRBV11-2 and TRBJ2-5; D might be TRBD2 (5 bases). In germline, CDR1 is SGHAT, CDR2 FQNNGV. V was pared by 2 bases and J by 4 bases, with 11 bases between. The CDR3 sequence is 14 residues long. The CDR3: CASSLPGRGETQYF. CDR3 coding DNA: TGTGCCAGCAGCTTACCGGGGAGAGGAGAGACCCAGTACTTC.

The genes are TRBV6-6 and TRBJ1-5; a possible D gene is TRBD1 (5 bases). V lost 6 bases and J lost 0, with 15 bases in between. In germline, CDR1 is MNHNY, CDR2 SVGAGI (reference sequence). The CDR3 covers 16 residues. The CDR3 loop is CASSYRTGHSNQPQHF. The CDR3 region has the DNA TGTGCCAGCAGCTACCGAACAGGACATAGCAATCAGCCCCAGCATTTT.

This chain connects TRBV28 to TRBJ2-3; 14 nucleotides align to TRBD2. This CDR3 comprises 18 residues. Trimming cost V 5 bases and J 0 bases; bases outside gene matches: 7. Germline V gene sequence: CDR1 MDHEN, CDR2 SYDVKM. The CDR3 DNA sequence: TGTGCCAGCAGTGGACTAGCGGGAGGAAGAAATAGCACAGATACGCAGTATTTT. This codes for CASSGLAGGRNSTDTQYF.

The rearrangement links TRBV11-3 to TRBJ2-2; tentative D call: TRBD2 (6 bases). This CDR3 comprises 16 residues. CDR1 and CDR2 (germline): SGHNT, YENEEA. The germline V and J ends were trimmed by 4 bases and 0 bases, with 12 bases remaining between them. The CDR3 DNA follows: TGTGCCAGCAGCTCTAGCGTATGCGCGAACACCGGGGAGCTGTTTTTT. It translates to CASSSSVCANTGELFF.

This clone was counted a few times. This chain uses TRBV5-1 with TRBJ1-2, with TRBD1 matching over 7 bases. The germline CDR1 and CDR2 sequences are SGHRS and YFSETQ. The CDR3 has 13 residues. The V and J ends lost 4 bases and 6 bases, in that order; junction bases with no gene match: 6. CDR3 amino acids: CASSNRDSHGYTF. CDR3 nucleotide sequence: TGCGCCAGCAGCAACCGGGACAGCCATGGCTACACCTTC.

As for this clone: The same CDR3 arises from other DNA sequences in this sample as well. The chain recombines TRBV14 with TRBJ1-1; the D gene is possibly TRBD1 (5 bases). CDR3 length: 14 residues. Germline CDR1 SGHDN, CDR2 FVKESK. Trimming removed 3 bases from V and 1 base from J, with 9 bases in between. CDR3 sequence: CASSQGQGNTEAFF. As DNA, the CDR3 is TGTGCCAGCAGCCAGGGCCAGGGGAACACTGAAGCTTTCTTT.

Only a few counts were recorded for this clone. The rearrangement joins TRBV5-6 to TRBJ1-5, with 7 bases aligning to TRBD1. The V and J ends lost 1 base and 10 bases, in that order; junction bases with no gene match: 5. The CDR3 spans 13 residues. CDR1 is SGHDT and CDR2 is YYEEEE in the germline V gene. The CDR3 here is CASSLRGRIPQHF. The DNA for the CDR3 is TGTGCCAGCAGCTTGAGGGGGCGGATCCCCCAGCATTTT.

This clone showed up just once. This rearrangement joins TRBV28 to TRBJ2-7; D remains unclear. This CDR3 comprises 14 residues. V lost 9 bases and J 3 bases, leaving 18 bases between the germline ends. CDR1 is MDHEN and CDR2 is SYDVKM in the germline V gene. CDR3 sequence: CARFLVSLSYEQYF. CDR3 DNA: TGTGCCAGGTTCCTCGTCTCCCTGAGCTACGAGCAGTACTTC.

CDR3 DNA: TGCGCCAGCAGACAACAGGGGTGCCGATGTGAAAAACTGTTTTTT. As protein: CASRQQGCRCEKLFF. The V gene is TRBV23-1, the J gene TRBJ1-4; 7 nucleotides line up with TRBD1. TRBV23-1 is treated as an ORF (open reading frame) with a function not yet certain. The CDR3 runs 15 residues. The J segment lost 7 bases and the V segment lost 6 bases, leaving 11 bases of the junction unmatched.

This chain links TRBV19 with TRBJ1-2, with D possibly being TRBD1 (5 bases). The CDR3 runs 17 residues. Germline loops: CDR1 LNHDA, CDR2 SQIVND (reference sequence). V lost 1 base and J 4 bases, leaving 19 bases between the germline ends. The DNA for the CDR3 is TGTGCCAGTAGTATAGCGTTTAGGGAGGGGACTAGCTATGGCTACACCTTC. Residues: CASSIAFREGTSYGYTF. The full variable domain, in which reference TRBV19 and TRBJ1-2 provide the parts outside the CDR3, is DGGITQSPKYLFRKEGQNVTLSCEQNLNHDAMYWYRQDPGQGLRLIYYSQIVNDFQKGDIAEGYSVSREKKESFPLTVTSAQKNPTAFYLCASSIAFREGTSYGYTFGSGTRLTVV.

CDR3 sequence reads: CASSYREGGTGLYSYNEQFF. The CDR3 DNA sequence: TGTGCCAGCTCATATCGGGAGGGGGGCACTGGACTTTATAGCTACAATGAGCAGTTCTTC. The chain couples TRBV18 to TRBJ2-1; the match to TRBD2 covers 8 bases. Trimming at V came to 5 bases and at J to 3 bases, leaving 21 bases not matched to a gene. CDR1 is KGHSH, CDR2 LQKENI, per germline. The CDR3 contains 20 residues.

V is TRBV4-3 and J is TRBJ2-2, with D tentatively TRBD2 (6 bases). In germline, CDR1 is LGHNA, CDR2 YSLEER. V lost 0 bases, J lost 5 bases, and 16 bases lay in between. The CDR3 has 17 amino acids. This CDR3 is CASSQDGGKKLTGELFF. In DNA, the CDR3 is TGCGCCAGCAGCCAAGACGGCGGGAAAAAGTTGACCGGGGAGCTGTTTTTT.

The CDR3 DNA is TGCAGTGCGCGCGGTGAAGCTTTCTTT. Amino acid sequence: CSARGEAFF. The J gene is TRBJ1-1, the V gene TRBV20-1; D ambiguous. Germline-derived CDR1 and CDR2 are DFQATT and SNEGSKA (reference sequence). This CDR3 spans 9 amino acids. V lost 6 bases, J lost 7 bases, and 6 bases lay in between.

The chain joins TRBV11-3 to TRBJ1-1; TRBD1 matches 9 bases. CDR1 is SGHNT, CDR2 YENEEA, per germline. The CDR3 totals 14 residues. Losses at the gene ends were 5 bases for V and 7 bases for J; bases not matched to a gene: 8. The CDR3 loop reads CASSPQGAGGEAFF. The CDR3 bases are TGTGCCAGCAGCCCACAGGGGGCAGGGGGTGAAGCTTTCTTT. Drawing the rest from reference TRBV11-3 and TRBJ1-1, the complete variable domain is EAGVVQSPRYKIIEKKQPVAFWCNPISGHNTLYWYLQNLGQGPELLIRYENEEAVDDSQLPKDRFSAERLKGVDSTLKIQPAELGDSAVYLCASSPQGAGGEAFFGQGTRLTVV.

This clone was seen more than once but under ten times. The chain uses TRBV28 and TRBJ2-5; 11 bases are a match to TRBD2. J was trimmed by 2 bases and V by 7 bases; bases with no gene match: 12. Germline V gives CDR1 MDHEN, CDR2 SYDVKM. This CDR3 contains 17 residues. The CDR3 sequence is CASTSVATSGEQETQYF. CDR3 DNA sequence: TGTGCCAGCACCTCGGTAGCGACTAGCGGGGAGCAAGAGACCCAGTACTTC.

The V call is TRBV4-3, the J call TRBJ2-7; 10 bases map to TRBD1. The V and J ends lost 0 bases and 5 bases, in that order; junction bases with no gene match: 1. The germline CDR1 and CDR2 sequences are LGHNA and YSLEER. The CDR3 runs to 14 residues. CDR3 nucleotides: TGCGCCAGCAGCCAAGAAGACAGGGGGCACGAGCAGTACTTC. It specifies CASSQEDRGHEQYF.

The J gene is TRBJ1-1, the V gene TRBV21-1; the table names TRBD1, a call not compared with the DNA. TRBV21-1 is shown as a pseudogene. The CDR3 totals 16 residues. For the CDR3, the DNA is TGTGCCAGCAGCAAGCCTGTGGACAGGGCGTATACTGAAGCTTTCTTT. This translates into CASSKPVDRAYTEAFF.

The CDR3 DNA reads as TGTGCCAGCTCCTGGGGGGGCCGGACCGGGGAGCTGTTTTTT. As protein: CASSWGGRTGELFF. The chain couples TRBV27 to TRBJ2-2; TRBD2 might be the D (7 bases). CDR1 and CDR2 (germline): MNHEY, SMNVEV (reference sequence). The CDR3 is 14 amino acids. V lost 8 bases and J lost 5, with 15 bases in between.

The table lists this clone with a count of one. The genes are TRBV21-1 and TRBJ2-1; no DNA check was done on the table's D call, TRBD2. TRBV21-1 is a pseudogene segment. CDR3 length: 17 residues. CDR3 sequence reads: CASSKAGVTSSYNEQFF. DNA for the CDR3: TGTGCCAGCAGCAAAGCCGGTGTCACGAGCTCCTACAATGAGCAGTTCTTC.

In DNA form, the CDR3 reads TGTGCCAGCAGCTCCCGCTGGGCCAGCCTTAATGAAAAACTGTTTTTT. It is translated as CASSSRWASLNEKLFF. V usage is TRBV21-1 and J usage is TRBJ1-4; the table gives TRBD1 as D, unverified against the DNA. TRBV21-1 is tagged as a pseudogene. The CDR3 has 16 residues.

This rearrangement joins TRBV4-1 to TRBJ2-1, with 7 bases matching TRBD2. CDR3 length: 18 amino acids. V lost 1 base, J lost 2 bases, and 11 bases stayed unmatched. Germline loops: CDR1 MGHRA, CDR2 YSYEKL. The CDR3 DNA sequence: TGCGCCAGCAGCCAAGGGGGTAGCGGGTCCAGGGCCTACAATGAGCAGTTCTTC. Its translation is CASSQGGSGSRAYNEQFF.

In this sample, this clone turned up a few times. This chain uses TRBV11-2 with TRBJ1-3; D is undetermined. The germline V and J ends were trimmed by 5 bases and 2 bases, with 19 bases remaining between them. The V gene's germline CDR1 is SGHAT and CDR2 FQNNGV. CDR3 length: 17 amino acids. CDR3: CASSLPTLRGTGNTIYF. In DNA, the CDR3 is TGTGCCAGCAGCCTACCTACCCTGAGAGGTACTGGAAACACCATATATTTT. The full variable domain, in which reference TRBV11-2 and TRBJ1-3 provide the parts outside the CDR3, is EAGVAQSPRYKIIEKRQSVAFWCNPISGHATLYWYQQILGQGPKLLIQFQNNGVVDDSQLPKDRFSAERLKGVDSTLKIQPAKLEDSAVYLCASSLPTLRGTGNTIYFGEGSWLTVV.